These 16 T cell receptor beta chains were sequenced from one sample in a study of blood T cell repertoires in COVID-19. Generated by immunoSEQ multiplex PCR, the TCRdb table keeps only in-frame clones and is missing some. The sample carries around 240,000 clones, roughly 86% recorded once. The specimen was PBMCs or T cells enriched from blood (not recorded which). These receptors came from a woman aged 45 to 65 who had recovered from COVID-19.

This clone was seen a few times. The rearrangement joins TRBV3-1 (or the pseudogene TRBV3-2) to TRBJ2-5; 8 bases agree with TRBD2. The trim removed 4 bases at V and 2 bases at J, leaving 3 bases unmatched. From germline, CDR1 is LGHDT and CDR2 YNNKEL (reference sequence). The CDR3 is 14 amino acids. The CDR3 loop reads CASSRVAGQETQYF. In DNA, the CDR3 is TGTGCCAGCAGCCGGGTAGCGGGGCAAGAGACCCAGTACTTC.

This clone was found a few times. This chain links TRBV7-8 with TRBJ2-7; a possible D gene is TRBD2 (6 bases). Looked up from germline, CDR1 is SGHVS and CDR2 is FQNEAQ. Deletions cut 2 bases from V and 3 bases from J, with 14 bases between. This CDR3 comprises 15 residues. CDR3 in DNA: TGTGCCAGCAGCTTACCCTGGCAGGGAGGCTACGAGCAGTACTTC. It translates to CASSLPWQGGYEQYF.

The rearrangement uses TRBV27 and TRBJ2-3, with a possible D match to TRBD2 (5 bases). This CDR3 spans 15 amino acids. The V end lost 2 bases, the J end lost 0 bases, and 9 bases lay between the germline ends. Germline V CDR1 and CDR2: MNHEY, SMNVEV (reference sequence). The CDR3 loop reads CASSLQRTSTDTQYF. The CDR3 coding sequence is TGTGCCAGCAGTTTACAGCGGACGAGCACAGATACGCAGTATTTT.

This chain joins TRBV7-8 and TRBJ2-1; 7 positions agree with TRBD2. The CDR3 runs to 15 residues. V gave up 5 bases and J gave up 9 bases; unmatched junction bases: 13. Looked up from germline, CDR1 is SGHVS and CDR2 is FQNEAQ. Here the CDR3 reads CASSPHRAGVVEQFF. The CDR3, as DNA: TGTGCCAGCAGCCCCCACCGGGCGGGGGTGGTTGAGCAGTTCTTC. The whole variable domain, remainder taken from reference TRBV7-8 and TRBJ2-1, is GAGVSQSPRYKVAKRGQDVALRCDPISGHVSLFWYQQALGQGPEFLTYFQNEAQLDKSGLPSDRFFAERPEGSVSTLKIQRTQQEDSAVYLCASSPHRAGVVEQFFGPGTRLTVL.

The chain carries TRBV5-1 and TRBJ1-2; a weak D match, TRBD1 (5 bases). V lost 0 bases to trimming and J lost 7 bases, with 13 bases between them. The CDR3 loop spans 14 amino acids. The V gene's germline CDR1 is SGHRS and CDR2 YFSETQ. The DNA for the CDR3 is TGCGCCAGCAGCTTGGACAGCCAGGGTCGTGGCTACACCTTC. This sequence encodes CASSLDSQGRGYTF.

The chain joins TRBV2 to TRBJ1-5, with a possible D match to TRBD1 (5 bases). CDR3 size: 13 residues. The germline V gene has CDR1 SNHLY and CDR2 FYNNEI. The V gene lost 7 bases and the J gene lost 4 bases, with 11 bases spanning the gap. The CDR3 sequence is CASMQGTNQPQHF. The CDR3, as DNA: TGTGCCAGCATGCAGGGAACAAATCAGCCCCAGCATTTT.

The chain is built from TRBV28 and TRBJ1-5; no definite D call. Trimming took 3 bases from V and 1 from J, leaving 7 bases between them. The CDR3 length is 14 residues. Germline loops: CDR1 MDHEN, CDR2 SYDVKM. CDR3: CASSLLTSNQPQHF. The CDR3 bases are TGTGCCAGCAGTTTGTTGACAAGCAATCAGCCCCAGCATTTT.

V usage is TRBV19 and J usage is TRBJ1-6; 8 positions agree with TRBD1. CDR3 length equals 15 residues. The ends lost 5 bases at V and 6 bases at J; junction bases unmatched: 6. In germline, CDR1 is LNHDA, CDR2 SQIVND (reference sequence). The DNA for the CDR3 is TGTGCCAGTAGTTATGACAGGGGCAGTAATTCACCCCTCCACTTT. The encoded protein is CASSYDRGSNSPLHF. Complete variable domain (other parts from reference TRBV19 and TRBJ1-6): DGGITQSPKYLFRKEGQNVTLSCEQNLNHDAMYWYRQDPGQGLRLIYYSQIVNDFQKGDIAEGYSVSREKKESFPLTVTSAQKNPTAFYLCASSYDRGSNSPLHFGNGTRLTVT.

The CDR3 is CASSQSGSYEQYF. The CDR3, as DNA: TGTGCCAGCAGCCAGTCTGGGAGCTACGAGCAGTACTTC. This chain connects TRBV27 to TRBJ2-7; possible D gene TRBD2, 5 bases. This CDR3 comprises 13 residues. Germline V gives CDR1 MNHEY, CDR2 SMNVEV (reference sequence). Trimming removed 6 bases at V and 3 bases at J, with 12 bases between.

The rearrangement joins TRBV6-5 to TRBJ2-5, with 8 nucleotides matching TRBD1. The CDR3 extends over 13 amino acids. V was clipped by 5 bases and J by 3 bases; unmatched bases: 2. CDR1 and CDR2 (germline): MNHEY, SVGAGI. The CDR3 DNA reads TGTGCCAGCAGTCGGACAGGGAAAGAGACCCAGTACTTC. It codes for CASSRTGKETQYF.

The rearrangement joins TRBV30 to TRBJ2-7; 10 bases map to TRBD2. V lost 3 bases and J lost 3; bases outside the gene matches: 5. The germline CDR1 and CDR2 sequences are GTSNPN and SVGIG (reference sequence). The CDR3 is 14 residues long. Here the CDR3 DNA reads TGTGCCTGGAGGAGGACTAGCGGCAACTACGAGCAGTACTTC. Its protein is CAWRRTSGNYEQYF.

The chain carries TRBV4-1 and TRBJ2-1; weak D call: TRBD1 (5 bases). The CDR3 runs 15 residues. Trimming took off 2 bases at V and 5 bases at J, with 13 bases between the two ends. Per the germline V gene, CDR1 is MGHRA and CDR2 is YSYEKL. CDR3 protein: CASSQLGALNNEQFF. As DNA, the CDR3 is TGCGCCAGCAGCCAACTTGGGGCCCTGAACAATGAGCAGTTCTTC.

The chain couples TRBV19 to TRBJ1-1; possibly TRBD1 for D (6 bases). CDR1 and CDR2 from the germline V gene are LNHDA and SQIVND (reference sequence). The length of the CDR3 is 14 residues. V lost 1 base and J 1 base, leaving 7 bases between the germline ends. The CDR3 loop reads CASSIGQANTEAFF. The DNA for the CDR3 is TGTGCCAGTAGTATAGGACAGGCGAACACTGAAGCTTTCTTT.

J is TRBJ1-5 and V is TRBV7-9; 7 bases are shared with TRBD1. From germline, CDR1 is SEHNR and CDR2 FQNEAQ (reference sequence). The CDR3 contains 15 residues. Trimming removed 5 bases from V and 5 bases from J; junction bases left unmatched: 9. The CDR3 loop reads CASSVATGEDQPQHF. The CDR3 bases are TGTGCCAGCAGCGTTGCAACAGGGGAGGATCAGCCCCAGCATTTT. The full variable domain, with the rest looked up from reference TRBV7-9 and TRBJ1-5, is DTGVSQNPRHKITKRGQNVTFRCDPISEHNRLYWYRQTLGQGPEFLTYFQNEAQLEKSRLLSDRFSAERPKGSFSTLEIQRTEQGDSAMYLCASSVATGEDQPQHFGDGTRLSIL.

This rearrangement joins TRBV9 to TRBJ1-1; D might be TRBD1 (5 bases). The V and J ends lost 0 bases and 3 bases respectively, with 12 bases between them. The CDR3 consists of 15 residues. Per germline, CDR1 SGDLS and CDR2 YYNGEE. CDR3 residues: CASSVAPGPDTEAFF. Here the CDR3 DNA reads TGTGCCAGCAGCGTAGCTCCAGGGCCCGACACTGAAGCTTTCTTT.

The chain has TRBV7-9 and TRBJ2-7; 9 bases line up with TRBD1. Germline V gives CDR1 SEHNR, CDR2 FQNEAQ (reference sequence). The junction had 13 bases not matched to a gene; V was cut back by 5 bases and J by 5 bases. CDR3 length: 16 amino acids. The chain's CDR3 is CASSPQPGTGSNEQYF. The CDR3 nucleotides are TGTGCCAGCAGCCCTCAACCCGGGACAGGGTCCAACGAGCAGTACTTC. Combining the CDR3 with reference TRBV7-9 and TRBJ2-7 gives the whole variable domain DTGVSQNPRHKITKRGQNVTFRCDPISEHNRLYWYRQTLGQGPEFLTYFQNEAQLEKSRLLSDRFSAERPKGSFSTLEIQRTEQGDSAMYLCASSPQPGTGSNEQYFGPGTRLTVT.